What follows are 16 T cell receptor beta chains derived from one specimen sequenced in a study of blood T cells in healthy people across ages. For the second PCR, which ran for 7 to 11 cycles, a sample-barcoded 5' primer and a J-beta primer mix were used. TCRdb reanalysed the 5' RACE reads using MiXCR and keeps one entry per CDR3 protein. Of 1.5 million to 2 million distinct CDR3 sequences listed, around 42% were seen once; the top ten hold more than 20%. Sequenced material: blood. Receptor source: a human donor in good health.

This clonotype has only a few counts. This chain connects TRBV5-1 to TRBJ1-1; D gene uncertain. Germline-derived CDR1 and CDR2 are SGHRS and YFSETQ. This CDR3 has 14 residues. Between the trimmed V and J ends, which lost 0 bases and 1 base, there was a span of 7 bases. In nucleotides, the CDR3 is TGCGCCAGCAGCTTGGTTACCCCGAACACTGAAGCTTTCTTT. Residues: CASSLVTPNTEAFF.

This clonotype was detected only a few times. This chain connects TRBV29-1 to TRBJ1-2, with TRBD1 as a possible D gene (5 bases). Germline lookup yields CDR1 SQVTM and CDR2 ANQGSEA. The CDR3 loop spans 13 amino acids. Deletions cut 4 bases from V and 6 bases from J, with 15 bases between. The CDR3 sequence is CSVGRERGHGYTF. DNA for the CDR3: TGCAGCGTTGGCAGGGAACGGGGTCATGGCTACACCTTC.

A word on this clonotype: At one end the junction does not follow the germline gene, possibly because of a read error. The chain couples TRBV5-5 to TRBJ2-4; 8 bases agree with TRBD1. The CDR3 loop spans 16 amino acids. CDR1 and CDR2 (germline): SGHKS, YYEKEE (reference sequence). The DNA of the CDR3 is TGTGCCGGCAGCCTGCTAGGAGGCAGGGGGCGTGGGGAGCAGTACTTC. Amino acid sequence: CAGSLLGGRGRGEQYF. The entire variable domain, with the rest obtained from reference TRBV5-5 and TRBJ2-4, is as follows: DAGVTQSPTHLIKTRGQQVTLRCSPISGHKSVSWYQQVLGQGPQFIFQYYEKEERGRGNFPDRFSARQFPNYSSELNVNALLLGDSALYLCAGSLLGGRGRGEQYFGAGTRLSVL.

This clonotype came up a few times. The chain has TRBV28 and TRBJ2-4, with a weak D call TRBD1 (5 bases). The germline V gene has CDR1 MDHEN and CDR2 SYDVKM. This CDR3 is 15 amino acids long. V lost 1 base, J lost 5 bases, and 12 bases lay in between. CDR3 residues: CASSLFGGAQNIQYF. The CDR3 DNA reads TGTGCCAGCAGTTTATTCGGTGGGGCGCAAAACATTCAGTACTTC.

This CDR3 is CATSRQPGLNTEAFF. In DNA, the CDR3 is TGTGCCACCAGCAGACAGCCAGGCCTGAACACTGAAGCTTTCTTT. The chain is built from TRBV15 and TRBJ1-1; D is unresolved. Germline V gene data show CDR1 as LNHNV and CDR2 as YYDKDF (reference sequence). This CDR3 has 15 residues. V lost 2 bases and J 0 bases, leaving 10 bases between the germline ends.

The V gene is TRBV7-6, the J gene TRBJ2-7; the D gene is possibly TRBD1 (6 bases). The CDR3 has 16 amino acids. The germline V gene encodes CDR1 SGHVS and CDR2 FNYEAQ. The V gene lost 1 base and the J gene lost 3 bases, with 16 bases spanning the gap. CDR3 coding DNA: TGTGCCAGCAGCTTAGGGGGCACAGGGCATAACTACGAGCAGTACTTC. The encoded protein is CASSLGGTGHNYEQYF.

CDR3 nucleotide sequence: TGTGCCAGCAATCAGGACAGCCCTTTCTACGAGCAGTACTTC. Its protein product is CASNQDSPFYEQYF. This rearrangement joins TRBV2 to TRBJ2-4; TRBD1 is a possible D gene (6 bases). Gene TRBJ2-7 matches the end of the DNA better, so the J call may be wrong. The CDR3 is 14 residues long. Germline CDR1 is SNHLY and CDR2 is FYNNEI.

The chain employs TRBV12-3 or TRBV12-4 and TRBJ1-5; D uncertain. V was clipped by 3 bases and J by 0 bases, with 9 bases between them. This CDR3 has 15 amino acids. CDR3 protein: CASSFRGHSNQPQHF. The CDR3 DNA is TGTGCCAGCAGTTTTAGAGGTCATAGCAATCAGCCCCAGCATTTT.

This clonotype has only a few counts. The chain employs TRBV20-1 and TRBJ1-5, with 11 bases lining up with TRBD1. The trim removed 3 bases at V and 1 base at J, leaving 2 bases unmatched. CDR3 length: 15 amino acids. The germline gives CDR1 DFQATT, CDR2 SNEGSKA (reference sequence). The CDR3 coding sequence is TGCAGTGCTAGCAGGGACAGGGGGAGCAATCAGCCCCAGCATTTT. Its translation: CSASRDRGSNQPQHF.

The CDR3 is CASSPRKGTHFYGYTF. The CDR3 DNA reads TGTGCCAGCAGCCCCCGTAAAGGGACACATTTCTATGGCTACACCTTC. The chain is built from TRBV28 and TRBJ1-2; D is possibly TRBD1 (6 bases). Trimming removed 6 bases at V and 4 bases at J, with 21 bases between. The germline V gene encodes CDR1 MDHEN and CDR2 SYDVKM. The CDR3 runs to 16 residues.

This clonotype has only a few counts. V usage is TRBV10-3 and J usage is TRBJ2-5; D possibly uses TRBD1 or TRBD2 (5 bases each). Germline V gene sequence: CDR1 ENHRY, CDR2 SYGVKD. Trimming took 4 bases from V and 5 from J, leaving 14 bases between them. CDR3 size: 14 residues. The CDR3 DNA reads as TGTGCCATCAGTGCGGGGACCACGGTCGAGACCCAGTACTTC. Encoded protein: CAISAGTTVETQYF.

The chain joins TRBV29-1 to TRBJ1-1; D remains unclear. Trimming left V 5 bases short and J 1 base short, with 8 bases between. The germline gives CDR1 SQVTM, CDR2 ANQGSEA. CDR3 size: 12 residues. CDR3 sequence (DNA): TGCAGCGTTTATAAGGGGAACACTGAAGCTTTCTTT. Protein sequence: CSVYKGNTEAFF.

The chain has TRBV7-2 and TRBJ2-3; 10 bases line up with TRBD2. Trimming cost V 1 base and J 5 bases; bases outside gene matches: 9. The CDR3 runs to 17 residues. Germline CDR1 and CDR2: SGHTA and FQGNSA. The CDR3 sequence: CASSLVSGGVSLDTQYF. The CDR3 nucleotides are TGTGCCAGCAGCTTAGTCAGCGGGGGGGTTTCATTAGATACGCAGTATTTT. The full variable domain, completed using reference TRBV7-2 and TRBJ2-3, is GAGVSQSPSNKVTEKGKDVELRCDPISGHTALYWYRQSLGQGLEFLIYFQGNSAPDKSGLPSDRFSAERTGGSVSTLTIQRTQQEDSAVYLCASSLVSGGVSLDTQYFGPGTRLTVL.

The DNA of the CDR3 is TGCAGTGCTAGAGACCCTTACGAGCCCAGCCTCTATGGCTACACCTTC. It codes for CSARDPYEPSLYGYTF. The rearrangement uses TRBV20-1 and TRBJ1-2; no clear D gene. The germline CDR1 and CDR2 sequences are DFQATT and SNEGSKA (reference sequence). V was cut by 0 bases and J by 4 bases, with 18 bases left in between. This CDR3 spans 16 amino acids.

The CDR3 reads CASSLYRGGLEETQYF. The CDR3 nucleotides are TGTGCCAGCAGTTTGTACAGGGGAGGATTAGAAGAGACCCAGTACTTC. The chain carries TRBV12-3 or TRBV12-4 and TRBJ2-5, with a weak D call TRBD1 (7 bases). This CDR3 is 16 amino acids long. Trimming cost V 3 bases and J 3 bases, with 17 bases left between them.

The sample holds a few counts of this clonotype. The chain has TRBV3-1 and TRBJ2-4; 9 positions agree with TRBD2. Trimming removed 7 bases from V and 13 bases from J; junction bases left unmatched: 14. The CDR3 loop spans 14 amino acids. Germline-derived CDR1 and CDR2 are LGHDT and YNNKEL (reference sequence). CDR3 nucleotides: TGTGCCAGCACTCTGTCGGGACTAGCTAGTGAGCAGTACTTC. This gives the protein CASTLSGLASEQYF.